The T cell receptor (beta chain) under discussion was sequenced for a study of T cells in Graves' hyperthyroidism and ophthalmopathy (dated by TCRdb to 2018 to 2020). In terms of the full investigation: Peripheral blood was collected at initial diagnosis, before any treatment. A discovery cohort of about a hundred patients, roughly 45 with Graves' ophthalmopathy and fewer than 65 with stable Graves' hyperthyroidism, was used to find distinguishing TCR V-J signatures. Prospective prediction of ophthalmopathy was tested in an independent validation cohort consisting of 18 to 20 hyperthyroidism patients and more than 15 patients who later progressed to ophthalmopathy. The roughly 90 discovery patients were divided at random into training and test sets in a 7:3 ratio. In addition, the study compared T-cell repertoires in thyroid tissue and in blood from six Graves' hyperthyroidism patients. Once sampling was done, hyperthyroidism patients were given methimazole at a starting dose of 30 mg daily, whereas ophthalmopathy patients were given high-dose intravenous methylprednisolone. TCR Vbeta CDR3 sequencing of some 140 peripheral blood samples (more than 40 ophthalmopathy, some 75 hyperthyroidism and around 17 progressor patients) is reported in the paper.

The CDR3 holds 18 amino acids from the cysteine to the phenylalanine. The CDR3 DNA has 54 bases and is translated from base 1. CDR1 and CDR2, looked up from the germline V gene, are SGHTA and FQGNSA. V gives up 2 bases and J gives up 3 bases, and the segment between their germline ends measures 17 bases. General findings and caveats noted by the study authors: A model built on a 13 V-J signature distinguished ophthalmopathy from stable hyperthyroidism, reaching roughly 88% sensitivity and around 81% specificity in cross-validation and 80%/75% in testing. Sample size was not statistically predetermined, and blinding of investigators to group allocation was not performed. Most expanded thyroid clonotypes (frequency above 0.001) were also found in blood, which suggests that blood repertoires may mirror thyroid immune responses. In validation, the model predicted progression to ophthalmopathy with 55% to 71% sensitivity and 72% to 85% specificity, a median of about 6.7 months before onset.

This clonotype was found a few times. This clone's antigen is unknown. One base away there is no much larger clone; base qualities are not given. The TCR beta CDR3 regions were amplified from the RNA transcripts. The TCR CDR3 was subjected to a first round of RT-PCR using the HTBI primer set and the Qiagen OneStep RT-PCR kit. Libraries were constructed in a second round of multiplex PCR, after which size selection and purification were carried out. The libraries were sequenced on an Illumina HiSeq2000 using paired-end 100 bp reads. Concerning the study's data processing: Raw data were processed with SOAPnuke, discarding reads with adapters, uncalled bases, mean Phred below 15, or no exact constant-primer or identifier match. COPE v1.2.5 was used to merge the high-quality paired reads, and each unique nucleotide sequence was defined as a clonotype. MiTCR v1.1 was used to align the clonotypes against IMGT TRBV, TRBD and TRBJ reference segments. Analysis was restricted to V-J combinations with a frequency above 0.0001, which covered over 98% of repertoires. The TCS score was defined as the ratio of F50 (clonal expansion) to E x V (chaos), calculated using BLOSUM62-based TCRdist between CDR3 peptides within each V-J. Welch's t-statistics and random forest reduced approximately 520 V-J features to 10 to 15, which were used in a naive Bayes classifier (R e1071). TCRdb trimmed public reads at Q25 via fastp, called clones via MiXCR and kept in-frame beta chains. Rows with a matching CDR3 protein are joined into one entry that keeps the most common DNA and genes. None of the V and J calls come from the authors' own analysis; TCRdb made them. Recorded for this sample are fewer than 400,000 distinct CDR3 sequences; around 25% of them occurred a single time. The ten largest clones add up to less than 85% of the sample.

Stable Graves' hyperthyroidism was defined as the absence of progression to ophthalmopathy over 18 months of follow-up. The hyperthyroidism patients were between 18 and 65 years old and newly diagnosed, with a disease duration of less than 2 months. Patients with uncontrolled infections, other autoimmune diseases, pregnancy or lactation were excluded. Clinical symptoms, serum thyroxine and TRAb, thyroid ultrasound, and orbital computed tomography formed the basis for the diagnoses. PBMCs were isolated from 10 ml of fresh peripheral blood by Ficoll-Paque density gradient centrifugation. Total RNA was extracted with Trizol reagent, and quality was checked on an Agilent 2100 Bioanalyzer.

The sample was blood. The clonotype originates from a man aged 50 to 59 with Graves' hyperthyroidism. The rearranged chain carries TRBV7-2 and TRBJ2-6; the D gene is not confidently resolved. The DNA sequence follows: TGTGCCAGCAGCTTACGCGAGAACCTTATCGGTGGGGCCAACGTCCTGACTTTC. This yields the protein CASSLRENLIGGANVLTF.